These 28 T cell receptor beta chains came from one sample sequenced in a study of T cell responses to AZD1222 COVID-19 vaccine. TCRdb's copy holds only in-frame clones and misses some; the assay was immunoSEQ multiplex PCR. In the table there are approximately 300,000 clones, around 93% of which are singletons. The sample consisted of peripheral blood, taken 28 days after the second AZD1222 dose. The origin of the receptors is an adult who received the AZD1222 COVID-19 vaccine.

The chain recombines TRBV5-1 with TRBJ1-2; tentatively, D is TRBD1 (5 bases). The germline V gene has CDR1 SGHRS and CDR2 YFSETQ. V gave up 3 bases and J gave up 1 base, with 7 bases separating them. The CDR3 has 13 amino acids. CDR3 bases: TGCGCCAGCAGCTCCGGGGGTAACTATGGCTACACCTTC. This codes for CASSSGGNYGYTF.

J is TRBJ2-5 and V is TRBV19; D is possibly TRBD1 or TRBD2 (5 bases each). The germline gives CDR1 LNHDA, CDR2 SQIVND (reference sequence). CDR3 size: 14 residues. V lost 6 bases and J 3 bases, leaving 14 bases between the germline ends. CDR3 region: CASSQRGVKETQYF. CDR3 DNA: TGTGCCAGTAGCCAACGGGGCGTTAAAGAGACCCAGTACTTC. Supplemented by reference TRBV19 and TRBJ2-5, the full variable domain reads DGGITQSPKYLFRKEGQNVTLSCEQNLNHDAMYWYRQDPGQGLRLIYYSQIVNDFQKGDIAEGYSVSREKKESFPLTVTSAQKNPTAFYLCASSQRGVKETQYFGPGTRLLVL.

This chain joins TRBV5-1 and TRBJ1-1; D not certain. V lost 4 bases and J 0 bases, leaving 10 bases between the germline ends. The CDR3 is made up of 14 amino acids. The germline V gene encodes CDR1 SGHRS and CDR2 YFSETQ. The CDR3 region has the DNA TGCGCCAGCAGCGCCCTAGATATGAACACTGAAGCTTTCTTT. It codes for CASSALDMNTEAFF.

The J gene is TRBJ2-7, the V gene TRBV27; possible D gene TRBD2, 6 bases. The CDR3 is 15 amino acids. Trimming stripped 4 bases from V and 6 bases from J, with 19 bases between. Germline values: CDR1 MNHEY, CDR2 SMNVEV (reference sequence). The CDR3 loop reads CASSSPLRGIREQYF. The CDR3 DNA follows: TGTGCCAGCAGTTCCCCCCTGCGGGGAATCCGCGAGCAGTACTTC.

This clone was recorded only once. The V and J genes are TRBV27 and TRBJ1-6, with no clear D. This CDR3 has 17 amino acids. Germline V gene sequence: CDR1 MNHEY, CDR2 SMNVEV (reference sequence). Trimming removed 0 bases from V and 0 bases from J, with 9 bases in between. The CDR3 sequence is CASSLSGNPSYNSPLHF. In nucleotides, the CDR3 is TGTGCCAGCAGTTTATCGGGCAACCCCTCCTATAATTCACCCCTCCACTTT.

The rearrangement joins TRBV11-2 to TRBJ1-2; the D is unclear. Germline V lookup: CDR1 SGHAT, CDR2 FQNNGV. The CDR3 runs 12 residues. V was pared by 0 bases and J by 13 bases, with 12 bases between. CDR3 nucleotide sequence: TGTGCCAGCAGCTTAGATCACGACCGGCGCACCTTC. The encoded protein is CASSLDHDRRTF.

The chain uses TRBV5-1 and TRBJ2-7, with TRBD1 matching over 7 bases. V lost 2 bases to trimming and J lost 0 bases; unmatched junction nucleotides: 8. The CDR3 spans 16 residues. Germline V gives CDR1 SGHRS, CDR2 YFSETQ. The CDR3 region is CASSLVPQGSSYEQYF. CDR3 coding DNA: TGCGCCAGCAGCTTAGTCCCACAGGGGAGCTCCTACGAGCAGTACTTC. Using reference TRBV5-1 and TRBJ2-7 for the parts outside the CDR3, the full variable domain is KAGVTQTPRYLIKTRGQQVTLSCSPISGHRSVSWYQQTPGQGLQFLFEYFSETQRNKGNFPGRFSGRQFSNSRSEMNVSTLELGDSALYLCASSLVPQGSSYEQYFGPGTRLTVT.

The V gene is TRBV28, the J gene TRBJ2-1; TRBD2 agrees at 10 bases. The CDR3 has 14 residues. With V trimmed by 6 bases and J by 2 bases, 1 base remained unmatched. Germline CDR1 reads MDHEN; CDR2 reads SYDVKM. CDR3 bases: TGTGCCAGCAGGACTAGCGGGCCCTACAATGAGCAGTTCTTC. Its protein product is CASRTSGPYNEQFF.

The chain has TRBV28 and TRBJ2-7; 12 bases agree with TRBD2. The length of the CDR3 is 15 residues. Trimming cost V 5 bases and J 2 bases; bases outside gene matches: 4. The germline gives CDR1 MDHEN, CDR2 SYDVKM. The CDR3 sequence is CASSTTSGRPYEQYF. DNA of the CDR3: TGTGCCAGCAGTACAACTAGCGGGAGGCCCTACGAGCAGTACTTC.

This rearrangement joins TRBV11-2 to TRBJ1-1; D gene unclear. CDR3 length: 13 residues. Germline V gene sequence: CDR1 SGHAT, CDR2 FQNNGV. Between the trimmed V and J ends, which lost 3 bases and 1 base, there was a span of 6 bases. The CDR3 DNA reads TGTGCCAGCAGCTTCGTAACGAACACTGAAGCTTTCTTT. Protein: CASSFVTNTEAFF.

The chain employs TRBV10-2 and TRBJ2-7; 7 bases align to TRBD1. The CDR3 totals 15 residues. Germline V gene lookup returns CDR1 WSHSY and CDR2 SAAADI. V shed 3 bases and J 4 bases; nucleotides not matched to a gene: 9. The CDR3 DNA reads TGCGCCAGCAGTGAATACAGGGGTCCTTCATACGAGCAGTACTTC. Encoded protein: CASSEYRGPSYEQYF.

The CDR3 sequence: CASRGGPGYTF. The CDR3 coding sequence is TGTGCCAGCAGAGGCGGGCCTGGCTACACCTTC. This chain links TRBV28 with TRBJ1-2; D remains unclear. Germline V gives CDR1 MDHEN, CDR2 SYDVKM. The CDR3 length is 11 residues. Trimming cost V 6 bases and J 7 bases, with 9 bases left between them.

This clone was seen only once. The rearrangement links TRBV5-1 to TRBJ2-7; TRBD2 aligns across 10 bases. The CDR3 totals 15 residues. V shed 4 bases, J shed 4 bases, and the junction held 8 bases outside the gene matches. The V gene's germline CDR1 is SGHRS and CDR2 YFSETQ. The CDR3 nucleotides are TGCGCCAGCAGCCTCCTAGCGGGAGAAGGTTACGAGCAGTACTTC. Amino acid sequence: CASSLLAGEGYEQYF.

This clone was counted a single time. In DNA, the CDR3 is TGTGCCAGTAGTATCGACAGGGGGTTTGATGGCTACACCTTC. This translates into CASSIDRGFDGYTF. This chain connects TRBV19 to TRBJ1-2; 9 nucleotides line up with TRBD1. Looked up from germline, CDR1 is LNHDA and CDR2 is SQIVND (reference sequence). V gave up 3 bases and J gave up 6 bases; unmatched junction bases: 5. The CDR3 loop spans 14 amino acids.

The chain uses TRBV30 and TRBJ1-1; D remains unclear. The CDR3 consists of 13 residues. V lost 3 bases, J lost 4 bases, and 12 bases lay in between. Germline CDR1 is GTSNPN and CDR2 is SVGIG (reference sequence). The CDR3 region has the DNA TGTGCCTGGAGCCGAACGGGTATCACTGAAGCTTTCTTT. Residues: CAWSRTGITEAFF.

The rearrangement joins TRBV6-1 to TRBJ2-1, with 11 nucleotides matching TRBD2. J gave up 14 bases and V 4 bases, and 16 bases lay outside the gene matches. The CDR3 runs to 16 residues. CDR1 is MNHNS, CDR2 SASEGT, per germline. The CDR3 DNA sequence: TGTGCCAGCAGTGTCGGGCCTCTAGCGGGGGGACCCTGGAAGTTCTTC. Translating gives CASSVGPLAGGPWKFF.

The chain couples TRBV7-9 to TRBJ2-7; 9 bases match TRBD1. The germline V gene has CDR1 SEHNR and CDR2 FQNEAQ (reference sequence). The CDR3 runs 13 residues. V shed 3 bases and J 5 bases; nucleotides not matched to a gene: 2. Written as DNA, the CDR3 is TGTGCCAGCAGCTTGGGACAGGGCAACGAGCAGTACTTC. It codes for CASSLGQGNEQYF. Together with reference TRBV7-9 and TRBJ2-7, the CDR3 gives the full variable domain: DTGVSQNPRHKITKRGQNVTFRCDPISEHNRLYWYRQTLGQGPEFLTYFQNEAQLEKSRLLSDRFSAERPKGSFSTLEIQRTEQGDSAMYLCASSLGQGNEQYFGPGTRLTVT.

CDR3 nucleotides: TGTGCCAGTAGTATAGTTCAGGGGGACCCGGCTTTCTTT. This sequence encodes CASSIVQGDPAFF. The chain couples TRBV19 to TRBJ1-1; 7 positions agree with TRBD1. CDR1 and CDR2 from the germline V gene are LNHDA and SQIVND (reference sequence). V was clipped by 1 base and J by 11 bases; unmatched bases: 7. The CDR3 spans 13 residues.

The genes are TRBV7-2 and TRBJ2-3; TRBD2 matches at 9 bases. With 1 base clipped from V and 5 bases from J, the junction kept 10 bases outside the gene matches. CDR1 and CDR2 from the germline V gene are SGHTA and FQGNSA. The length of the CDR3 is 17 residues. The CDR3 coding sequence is TGTGCCAGCAGCTTAGGCCCGGCAGCGGGAGGTCTAGATACGCAGTATTTT. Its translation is CASSLGPAAGGLDTQYF.

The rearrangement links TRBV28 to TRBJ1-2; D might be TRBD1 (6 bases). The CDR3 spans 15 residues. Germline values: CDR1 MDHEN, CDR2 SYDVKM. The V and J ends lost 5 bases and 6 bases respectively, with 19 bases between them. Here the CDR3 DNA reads TGTGCCAGCAGTAACCGGGACAAAGGAGGAAATGGCTACACCTTC. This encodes CASSNRDKGGNGYTF.

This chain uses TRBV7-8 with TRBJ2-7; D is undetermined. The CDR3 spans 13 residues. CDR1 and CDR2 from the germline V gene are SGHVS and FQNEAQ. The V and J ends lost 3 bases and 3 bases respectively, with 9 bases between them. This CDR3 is CASSLGRNYEQYF. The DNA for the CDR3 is TGTGCCAGCAGCTTGGGCAGGAACTACGAGCAGTACTTC.

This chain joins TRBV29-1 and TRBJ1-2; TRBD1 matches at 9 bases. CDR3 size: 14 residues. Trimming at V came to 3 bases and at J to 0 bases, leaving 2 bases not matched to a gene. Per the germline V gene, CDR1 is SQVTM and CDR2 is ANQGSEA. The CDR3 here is CSVDGTGSNYGYTF. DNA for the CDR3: TGCAGCGTTGATGGGACAGGGTCTAACTATGGCTACACCTTC. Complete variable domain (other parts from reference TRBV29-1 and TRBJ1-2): SAVISQKPSRDICQRGTSLTIQCQVDSQVTMMFWYRQQPGQSLTLIATANQGSEATYESGFVIDKFPISRPNLTFSTLTVSNMSPEDSSIYLCSVDGTGSNYGYTFGSGTRLTVV.

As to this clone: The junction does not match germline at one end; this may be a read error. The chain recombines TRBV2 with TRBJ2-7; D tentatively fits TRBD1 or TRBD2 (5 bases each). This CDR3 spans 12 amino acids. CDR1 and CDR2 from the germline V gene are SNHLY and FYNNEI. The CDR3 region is CASTITTLGADF. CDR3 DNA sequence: TGTGCCAGCACTATAACAACCCTCGGGGCGGACTTC.

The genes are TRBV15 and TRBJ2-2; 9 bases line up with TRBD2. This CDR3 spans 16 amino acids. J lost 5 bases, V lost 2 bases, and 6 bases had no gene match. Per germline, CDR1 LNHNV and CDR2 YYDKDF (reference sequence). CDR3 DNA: TGTGCCACCAGCAGACCTAGCGGGGTACTGACCGGGGAGCTGTTTTTT. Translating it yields CATSRPSGVLTGELFF.

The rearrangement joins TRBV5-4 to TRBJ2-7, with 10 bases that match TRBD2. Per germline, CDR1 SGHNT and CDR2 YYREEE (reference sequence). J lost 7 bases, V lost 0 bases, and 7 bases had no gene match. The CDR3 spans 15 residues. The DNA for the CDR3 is TGTGCCAGCAGCTTGGAAGCGGGGGGGGAAGTGGAGCAGTACTTC. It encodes CASSLEAGGEVEQYF. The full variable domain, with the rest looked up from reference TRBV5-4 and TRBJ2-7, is ETGVTQSPTHLIKTRGQQVTLRCSSQSGHNTVSWYQQALGQGPQFIFQYYREEENGRGNFPPRFSGLQFPNYSSELNVNALELDDSALYLCASSLEAGGEVEQYFGPGTRLTVT.

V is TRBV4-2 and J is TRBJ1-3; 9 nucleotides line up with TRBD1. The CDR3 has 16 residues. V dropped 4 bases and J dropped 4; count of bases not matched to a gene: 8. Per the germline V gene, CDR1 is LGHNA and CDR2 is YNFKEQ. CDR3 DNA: TGTGCCAGCAGCCTCAGGGACAGGGTGTTGGGAAACACCATATATTTT. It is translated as CASSLRDRVLGNTIYF.

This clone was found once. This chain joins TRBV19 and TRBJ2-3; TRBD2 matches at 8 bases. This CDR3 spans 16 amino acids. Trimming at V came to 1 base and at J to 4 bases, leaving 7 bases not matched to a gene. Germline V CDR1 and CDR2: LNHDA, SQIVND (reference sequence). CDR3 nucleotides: TGTGCCAGTAGTATAGGAGGAGCGGGAGAAGCAGATACGCAGTATTTT. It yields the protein CASSIGGAGEADTQYF.

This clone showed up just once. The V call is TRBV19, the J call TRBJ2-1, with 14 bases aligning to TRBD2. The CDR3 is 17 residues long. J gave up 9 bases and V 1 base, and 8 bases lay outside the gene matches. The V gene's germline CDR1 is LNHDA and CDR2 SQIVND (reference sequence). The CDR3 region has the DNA TGTGCCAGTAGTATAGGGACCGGGACTAGCGGGAGTTTTGAGCAGTTCTTC. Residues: CASSIGTGTSGSFEQFF.